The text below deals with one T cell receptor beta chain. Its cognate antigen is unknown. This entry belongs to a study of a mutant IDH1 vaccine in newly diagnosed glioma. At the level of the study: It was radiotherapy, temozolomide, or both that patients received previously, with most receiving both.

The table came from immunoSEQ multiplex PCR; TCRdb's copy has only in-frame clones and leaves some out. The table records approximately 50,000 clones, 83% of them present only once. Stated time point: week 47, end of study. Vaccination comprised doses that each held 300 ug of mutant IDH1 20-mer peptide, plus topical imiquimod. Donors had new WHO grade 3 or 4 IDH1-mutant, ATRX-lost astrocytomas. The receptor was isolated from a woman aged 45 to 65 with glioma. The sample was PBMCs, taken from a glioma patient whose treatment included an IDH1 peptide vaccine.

The CDR3 sequence is CASSPIGGDQPQHF. The CDR3 nucleotides read TGTGCCAGCTCACCTATAGGGGGAGATCAGCCCCAGCATTTT. The rearrangement uses TRBV18 and TRBJ1-5; TRBD1 might be the D (6 bases). V was cut by 3 bases and J by 5 bases, with 11 bases left in between. The CDR3 is 14 residues long. Looked up from germline, CDR1 is KGHSH and CDR2 is LQKENI.